What follows describes a single T cell receptor beta chain. The length of the CDR3 is 17 residues. Looked up from germline, CDR1 is SGHTA and CDR2 is FQGNSA. Deletions cut 2 bases from V and 4 bases from J, with 19 bases between. Sequencing was performed with immunoSEQ multiplex PCR; in TCRdb, only in-frame clones are kept and a portion is missing. The table shows around 78,000 clones, with around nine tenths occurring only once. The sample originates from a study of blood T cell repertoires in COVID-19. For the study at large: Sites across the United States, Italy and Spain contributed samples from acute and convalescent COVID-19.

The sequencing input was peripheral blood. V and J are TRBV7-2 and TRBJ2-3; D is perhaps TRBD2 (5 bases). The sequence came from a woman aged 55-75 years with acute or convalescent COVID-19. The CDR3 here is CASSLNRLGAGADTQYF. CDR3 nucleotides: TGTGCCAGCAGCTTAAATCGGTTGGGAGCCGGGGCAGATACGCAGTATTTT.